This TCR beta chain was documented in a study of beta chain features in type 1 diabetes. cDNA synthesis used the whole RNA isolate, giving expressed TCRB sequences. Repertoires were generated with immunoSEQ multiplex PCR, while TCRdb's copy carries only in-frame clones and drops some. In the table there are under 450,000 clones, approximately 16% of which are singletons. Sorting with CD45RO/CCR7/CD25/CD127/CD95/CD27 yielded naive, central memory, regulatory and stem-like memory CD4+ cells. Trimming took off 0 bases at V and 3 bases at J, with 15 bases between the two ends. The V gene's germline CDR1 is LGHNA and CDR2 YSLEER. This CDR3 has 17 amino acids. Study-level points and caveats: Naive, central memory and Treg TCRB repertoires seemed to resemble each other more closely in patients than they did in healthy donors. Fewer insertions but more deletions were seen at VDJ junctions in type 1 diabetes patients. PCR, the amplification step, might favor shorter templates, equally in patients and controls.

The sample holds a few counts of this clone. Its antigen remains unidentified. Source material: naive CD4+ T cells from blood. The receptor comes from a woman aged 18-29 years in good health. The chain links TRBV4-3 to TRBJ2-4; D might be TRBD1 (5 bases). The CDR3 protein is CASSQDRGGVGKNIQYF. CDR3 coding DNA: TGCGCCAGCAGCCAAGATAGGGGTGGGGTAGGCAAAAACATTCAGTACTTC.